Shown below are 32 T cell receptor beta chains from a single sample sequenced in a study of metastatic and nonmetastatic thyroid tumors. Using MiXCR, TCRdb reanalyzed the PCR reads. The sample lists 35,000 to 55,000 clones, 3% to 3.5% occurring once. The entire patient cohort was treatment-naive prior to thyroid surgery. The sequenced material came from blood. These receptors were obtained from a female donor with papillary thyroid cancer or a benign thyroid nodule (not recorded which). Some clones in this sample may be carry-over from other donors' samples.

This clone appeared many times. The CDR3 is CASSVQGRNEQYF. The CDR3, as DNA: TGTGCCAGCAGTGTACAGGGACGCAACGAGCAGTACTTC. The chain has TRBV12-3 or TRBV12-4 and TRBJ2-7, with a tentative D call TRBD1 (6 bases). The CDR3 is made up of 13 amino acids. The V end lost 5 bases, the J end lost 5 bases, and 13 bases lay between the germline ends.

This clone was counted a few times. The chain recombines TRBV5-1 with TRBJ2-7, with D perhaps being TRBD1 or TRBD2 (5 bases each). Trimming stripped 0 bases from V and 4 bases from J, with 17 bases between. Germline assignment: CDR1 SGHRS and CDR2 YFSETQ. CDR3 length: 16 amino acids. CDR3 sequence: CASSLAVAGRVYEQYF. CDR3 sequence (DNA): TGCGCCAGCAGCTTGGCCGTGGCAGGGCGGGTGTACGAGCAGTACTTC.

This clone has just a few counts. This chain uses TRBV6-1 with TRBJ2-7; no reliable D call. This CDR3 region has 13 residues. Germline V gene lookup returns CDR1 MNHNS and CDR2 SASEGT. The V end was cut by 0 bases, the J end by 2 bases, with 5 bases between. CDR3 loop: CASSEAETYEQYF. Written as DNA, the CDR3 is TGTGCCAGCAGTGAAGCTGAGACCTACGAGCAGTACTTC.

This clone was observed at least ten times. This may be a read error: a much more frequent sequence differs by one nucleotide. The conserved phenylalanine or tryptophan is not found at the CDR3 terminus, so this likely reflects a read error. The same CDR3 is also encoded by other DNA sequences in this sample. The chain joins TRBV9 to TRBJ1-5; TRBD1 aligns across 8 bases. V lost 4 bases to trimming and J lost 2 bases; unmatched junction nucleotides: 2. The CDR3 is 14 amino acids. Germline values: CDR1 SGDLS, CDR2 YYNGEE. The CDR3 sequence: CASSLQGGNQPQHS. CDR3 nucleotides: TGTGCCAGCAGCTTACAGGGGGGCAATCAGCCCCAGCATTCT.

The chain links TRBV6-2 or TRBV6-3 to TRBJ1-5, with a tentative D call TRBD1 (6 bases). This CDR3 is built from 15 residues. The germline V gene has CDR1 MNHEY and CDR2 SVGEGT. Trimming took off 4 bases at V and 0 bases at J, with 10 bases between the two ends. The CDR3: CASSWTVNSNQPQHF. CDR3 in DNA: TGTGCCAGCAGTTGGACAGTAAATAGCAATCAGCCCCAGCATTTT.

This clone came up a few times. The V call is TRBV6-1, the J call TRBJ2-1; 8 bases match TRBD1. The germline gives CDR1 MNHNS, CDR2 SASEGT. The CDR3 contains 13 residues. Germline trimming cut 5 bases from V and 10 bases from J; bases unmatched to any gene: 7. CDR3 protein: CASSQGANGEQFF. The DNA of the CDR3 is TGTGCCAGCAGTCAGGGGGCAAACGGGGAGCAGTTCTTC.

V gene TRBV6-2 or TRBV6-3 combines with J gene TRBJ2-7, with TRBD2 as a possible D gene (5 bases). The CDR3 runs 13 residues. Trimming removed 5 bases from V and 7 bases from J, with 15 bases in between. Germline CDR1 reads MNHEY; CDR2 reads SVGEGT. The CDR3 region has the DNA TGTGCCAGCAGTGCTTCGAGGTCGGGAGAGCAGTACTTC. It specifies CASSASRSGEQYF.

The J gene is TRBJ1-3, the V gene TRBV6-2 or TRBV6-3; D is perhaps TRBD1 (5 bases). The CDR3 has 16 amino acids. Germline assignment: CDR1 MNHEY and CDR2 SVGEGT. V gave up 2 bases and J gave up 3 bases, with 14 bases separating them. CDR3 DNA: TGTGCCAGCAGTTACGGGTCGGGGGGGGTTGGAAACACCATATATTTT. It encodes CASSYGSGGVGNTIYF.

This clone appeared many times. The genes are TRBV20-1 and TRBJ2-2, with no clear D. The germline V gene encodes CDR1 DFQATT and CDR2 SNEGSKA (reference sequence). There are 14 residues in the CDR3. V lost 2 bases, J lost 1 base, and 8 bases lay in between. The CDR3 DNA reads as TGCAGTGCTAGACCTGGGTTGAACACCGGGGAGCTGTTTTTT. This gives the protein CSARPGLNTGELFF.

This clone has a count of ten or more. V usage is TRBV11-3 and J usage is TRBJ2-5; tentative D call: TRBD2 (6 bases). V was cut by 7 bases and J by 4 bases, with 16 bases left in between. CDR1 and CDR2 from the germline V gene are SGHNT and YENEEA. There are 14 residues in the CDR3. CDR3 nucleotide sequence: TGTGCCAGCAAACGGGAGAGTGAGGGAGAGACCCAGTACTTC. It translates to CASKRESEGETQYF.

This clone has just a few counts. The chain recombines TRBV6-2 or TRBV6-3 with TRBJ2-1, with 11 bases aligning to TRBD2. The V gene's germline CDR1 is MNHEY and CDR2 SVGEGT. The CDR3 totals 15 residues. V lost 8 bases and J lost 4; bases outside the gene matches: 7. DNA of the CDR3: TGTGCCAGCGGTAACATAGCGGGGGGGTACAATGAGCAGTTCTTC. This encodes CASGNIAGGYNEQFF.

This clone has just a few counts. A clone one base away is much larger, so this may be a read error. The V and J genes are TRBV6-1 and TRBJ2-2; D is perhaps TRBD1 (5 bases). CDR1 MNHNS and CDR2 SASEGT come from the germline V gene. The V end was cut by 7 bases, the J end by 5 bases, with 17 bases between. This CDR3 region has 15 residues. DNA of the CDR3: TGTGCCAGCAAAGCCGTGACAGAAGAGACCGGGGAGCTGTTTTTT. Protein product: CASKAVTEETGELFF.

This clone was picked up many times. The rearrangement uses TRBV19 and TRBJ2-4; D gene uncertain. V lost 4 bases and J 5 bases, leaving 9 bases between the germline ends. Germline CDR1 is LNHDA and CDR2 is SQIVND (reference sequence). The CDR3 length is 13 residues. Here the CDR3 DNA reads TGTGCCAGTAGTACTTTCGGCGAAAACATTCAGTACTTC. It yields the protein CASSTFGENIQYF.

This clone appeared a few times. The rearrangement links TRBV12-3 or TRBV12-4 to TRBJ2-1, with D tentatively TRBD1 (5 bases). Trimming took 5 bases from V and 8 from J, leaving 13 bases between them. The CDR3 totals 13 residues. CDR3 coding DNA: TGTGCCAGCAGTCCTCTAAAAGGGGATGAGCAGTTCTTC. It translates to CASSPLKGDEQFF.

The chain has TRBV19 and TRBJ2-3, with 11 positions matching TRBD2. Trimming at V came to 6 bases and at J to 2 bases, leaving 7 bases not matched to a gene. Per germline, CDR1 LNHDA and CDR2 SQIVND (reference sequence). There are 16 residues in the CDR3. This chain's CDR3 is CASSRIAGGSTDTQYF. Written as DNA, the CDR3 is TGTGCCAGTAGCAGAATAGCGGGGGGGTCCACAGATACGCAGTATTTT. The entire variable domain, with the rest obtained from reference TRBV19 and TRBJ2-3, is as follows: DGGITQSPKYLFRKEGQNVTLSCEQNLNHDAMYWYRQDPGQGLRLIYYSQIVNDFQKGDIAEGYSVSREKKESFPLTVTSAQKNPTAFYLCASSRIAGGSTDTQYFGPGTRLTVL.

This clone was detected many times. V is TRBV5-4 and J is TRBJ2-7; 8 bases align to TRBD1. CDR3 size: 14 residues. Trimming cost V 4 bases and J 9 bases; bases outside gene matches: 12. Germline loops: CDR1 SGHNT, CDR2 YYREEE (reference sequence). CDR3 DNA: TGTGCCAGCAGCGAAGGACAGGGAAAGAGAGTGCAGTACTTC. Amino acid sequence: CASSEGQGKRVQYF.

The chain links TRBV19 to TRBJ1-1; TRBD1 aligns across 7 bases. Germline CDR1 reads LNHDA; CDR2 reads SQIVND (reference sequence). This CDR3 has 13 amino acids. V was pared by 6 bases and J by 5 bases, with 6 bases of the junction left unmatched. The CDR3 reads CASSKQGPTEAFF. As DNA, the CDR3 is TGTGCCAGTAGCAAACAGGGGCCGACTGAAGCTTTCTTT.

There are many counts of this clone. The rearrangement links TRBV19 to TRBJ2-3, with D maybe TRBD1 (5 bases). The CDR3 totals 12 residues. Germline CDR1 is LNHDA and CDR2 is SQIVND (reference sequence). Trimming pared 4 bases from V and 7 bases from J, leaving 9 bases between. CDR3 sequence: CASSTRGNTQYF. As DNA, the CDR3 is TGTGCCAGTAGTACTAGGGGTAATACGCAGTATTTT.

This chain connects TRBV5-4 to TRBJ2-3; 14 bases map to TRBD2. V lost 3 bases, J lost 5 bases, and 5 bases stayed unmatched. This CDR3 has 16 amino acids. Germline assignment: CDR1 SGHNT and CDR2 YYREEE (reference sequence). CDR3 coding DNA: TGTGCCAGCAGCTCTCAGACTAGCGGGAGGGAAGATACGCAGTATTTT. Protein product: CASSSQTSGREDTQYF. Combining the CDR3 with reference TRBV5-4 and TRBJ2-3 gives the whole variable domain ETGVTQSPTHLIKTRGQQVTLRCSSQSGHNTVSWYQQALGQGPQFIFQYYREEENGRGNFPPRFSGLQFPNYSSELNVNALELDDSALYLCASSSQTSGREDTQYFGPGTRLTVL.

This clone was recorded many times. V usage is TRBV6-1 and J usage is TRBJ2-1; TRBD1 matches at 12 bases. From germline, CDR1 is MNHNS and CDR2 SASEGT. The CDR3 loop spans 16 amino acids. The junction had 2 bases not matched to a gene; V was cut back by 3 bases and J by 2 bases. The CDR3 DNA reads TGTGCCAGCAGTGACCGGGACAGGGGGCCCTACAATGAGCAGTTCTTC. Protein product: CASSDRDRGPYNEQFF.

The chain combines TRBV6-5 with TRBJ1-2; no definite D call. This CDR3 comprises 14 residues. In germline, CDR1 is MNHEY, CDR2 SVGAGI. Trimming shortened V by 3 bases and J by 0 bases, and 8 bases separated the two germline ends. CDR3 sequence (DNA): TGTGCCAGCAGTTATGGCCGGACTAACTATGGCTACACCTTC. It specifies CASSYGRTNYGYTF.

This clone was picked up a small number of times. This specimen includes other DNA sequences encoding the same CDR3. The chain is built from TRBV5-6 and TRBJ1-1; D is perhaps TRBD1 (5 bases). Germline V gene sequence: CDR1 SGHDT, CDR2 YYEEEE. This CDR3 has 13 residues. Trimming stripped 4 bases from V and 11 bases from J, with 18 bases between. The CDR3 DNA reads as TGTGCCAGCAGCCACCCAAGGGACGATGAGGCTTTCTTT. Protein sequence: CASSHPRDDEAFF.

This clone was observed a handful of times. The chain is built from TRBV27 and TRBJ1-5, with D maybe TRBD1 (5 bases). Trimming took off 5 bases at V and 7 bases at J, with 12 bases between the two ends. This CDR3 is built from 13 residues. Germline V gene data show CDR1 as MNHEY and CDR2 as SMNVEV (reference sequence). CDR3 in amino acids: CASSLGTWQPQHF. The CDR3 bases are TGTGCCAGCAGTCTCGGGACTTGGCAGCCCCAGCATTTT.

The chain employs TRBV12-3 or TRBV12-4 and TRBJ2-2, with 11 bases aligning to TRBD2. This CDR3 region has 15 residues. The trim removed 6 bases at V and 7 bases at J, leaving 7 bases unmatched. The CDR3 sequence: CASRLAGEPSGELFF. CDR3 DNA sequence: TGTGCCAGCAGACTAGCGGGAGAACCTAGCGGGGAGCTGTTTTTT.

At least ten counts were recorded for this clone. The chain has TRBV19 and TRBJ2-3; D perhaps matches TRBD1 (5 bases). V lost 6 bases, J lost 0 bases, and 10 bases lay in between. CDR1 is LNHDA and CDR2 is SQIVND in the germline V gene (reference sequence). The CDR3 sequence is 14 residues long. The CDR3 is CASSVGASTDTQYF. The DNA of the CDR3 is TGTGCCAGTAGCGTAGGGGCTAGCACAGATACGCAGTATTTT.

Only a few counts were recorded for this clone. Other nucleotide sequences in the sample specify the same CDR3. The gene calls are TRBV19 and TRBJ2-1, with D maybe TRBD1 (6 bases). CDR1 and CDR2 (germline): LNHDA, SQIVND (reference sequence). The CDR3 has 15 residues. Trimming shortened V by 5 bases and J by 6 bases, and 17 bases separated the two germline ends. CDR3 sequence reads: CASSVTGSAANEQFF. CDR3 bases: TGTGCCAGTAGTGTTACAGGGTCCGCAGCCAATGAGCAGTTCTTC. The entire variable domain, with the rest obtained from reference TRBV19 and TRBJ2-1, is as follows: DGGITQSPKYLFRKEGQNVTLSCEQNLNHDAMYWYRQDPGQGLRLIYYSQIVNDFQKGDIAEGYSVSREKKESFPLTVTSAQKNPTAFYLCASSVTGSAANEQFFGPGTRLTVL.

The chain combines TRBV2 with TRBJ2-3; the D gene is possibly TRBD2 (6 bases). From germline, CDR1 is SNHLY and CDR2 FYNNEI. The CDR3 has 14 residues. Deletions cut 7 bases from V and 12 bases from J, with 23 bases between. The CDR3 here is CASTRGIVHMGQYF. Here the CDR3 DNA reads TGTGCCAGCACCCGGGGGATAGTCCACATGGGCCAGTATTTT.

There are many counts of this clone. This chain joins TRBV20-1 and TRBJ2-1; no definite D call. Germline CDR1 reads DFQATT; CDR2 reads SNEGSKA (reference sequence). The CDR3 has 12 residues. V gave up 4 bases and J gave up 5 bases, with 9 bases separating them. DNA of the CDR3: TGCAGTGCTACCGCCCCAAACAATGAGCAGTTCTTC. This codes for CSATAPNNEQFF.

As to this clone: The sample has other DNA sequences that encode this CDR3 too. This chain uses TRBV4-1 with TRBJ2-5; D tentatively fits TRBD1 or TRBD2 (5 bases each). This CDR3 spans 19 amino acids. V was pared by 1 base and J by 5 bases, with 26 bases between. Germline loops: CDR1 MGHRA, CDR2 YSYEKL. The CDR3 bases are TGCGCCAGCAGCCAAGTAAGCCTGGACCGGGACGTATGGGTTGAGACCCAGTACTTC. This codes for CASSQVSLDRDVWVETQYF.

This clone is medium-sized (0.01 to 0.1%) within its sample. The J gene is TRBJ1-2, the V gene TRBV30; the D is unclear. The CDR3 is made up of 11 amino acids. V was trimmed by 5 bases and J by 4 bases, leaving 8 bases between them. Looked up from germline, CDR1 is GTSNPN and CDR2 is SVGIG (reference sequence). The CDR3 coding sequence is TGTGCCTGGTCGACCCGCTATGGCTACACCTTC. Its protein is CAWSTRYGYTF.

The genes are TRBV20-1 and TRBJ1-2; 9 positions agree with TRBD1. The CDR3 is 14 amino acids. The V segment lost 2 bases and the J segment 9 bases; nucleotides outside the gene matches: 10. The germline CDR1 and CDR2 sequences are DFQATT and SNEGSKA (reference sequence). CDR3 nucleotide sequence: TGCAGTGCTAGACCGGGACAGGGTGTCGATTGCTACACCTTC. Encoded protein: CSARPGQGVDCYTF.

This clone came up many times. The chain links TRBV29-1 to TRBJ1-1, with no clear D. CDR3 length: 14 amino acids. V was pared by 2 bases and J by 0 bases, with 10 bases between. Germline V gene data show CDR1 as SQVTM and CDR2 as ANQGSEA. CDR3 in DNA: TGCAGCGTTGAATCTTTTGGCATGAACACTGAAGCTTTCTTT. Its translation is CSVESFGMNTEAFF.